The 16 T cell receptor beta chains below all came from one sample that was sequenced in a study of identical twins. TCRdb called the 5' RACE reads again in MiXCR, with one record for every CDR3 protein. The table includes a few hundred thousand distinct CDR3 sequences, roughly 18% detected once. The specimen was naive T cells sorted from blood. These receptors were taken from a man aged 45-65 years in good health.

This clonotype was seen a handful of times. V usage is TRBV10-2 and J usage is TRBJ2-3; TRBD2 aligns across 8 bases. This CDR3 contains 14 residues. Trimming cost V 2 bases and J 4 bases; bases outside gene matches: 2. Germline loops: CDR1 WSHSY, CDR2 SAAADI. Here the CDR3 reads CASSEGAGADTQYF. CDR3 bases: TGCGCCAGCAGTGAGGGAGCGGGAGCAGATACGCAGTATTTT.

CDR3 sequence reads: CASKSAQGASTGELFF. The CDR3 region has the DNA TGTGCCAGCAAATCAGCCCAGGGGGCGAGCACCGGGGAGCTGTTTTTT. The chain has TRBV6-1 and TRBJ2-2; 8 bases line up with TRBD1. The germline CDR1 and CDR2 sequences are MNHNS and SASEGT. This CDR3 has 16 amino acids. V trimming: 7 bases; J trimming: 4 bases; junction bases outside the gene matches: 11.

There are many counts of this clonotype. The chain links TRBV20-1 to TRBJ1-5, with unresolved D. V was pared by 3 bases and J by 0 bases, with 12 bases between. This CDR3 region has 15 residues. CDR1 is DFQATT and CDR2 is SNEGSKA in the germline V gene (reference sequence). CDR3 in amino acids: CSASSSGPSNQPQHF. The CDR3 bases are TGCAGTGCTAGCTCCTCTGGACCTAGCAATCAGCCCCAGCATTTT.

This clonotype was detected a few times. This sequence joins TRBV6-1 and TRBJ2-6; D remains unclear. Trimming cost V 2 bases and J 0 bases, with 8 bases left between them. Germline CDR1 MNHNS, CDR2 SASEGT. The CDR3 loop spans 16 amino acids. CDR3 nucleotides: TGTGCCAGCAGTGAATATAGCACCTCTGGGGCCAACGTCCTGACTTTC. Translation: CASSEYSTSGANVLTF.

As to this clonotype: A read error may be the cause here, since a much bigger clone is one base away. This chain links TRBV2 with TRBJ2-7, with TRBD2 as a possible D gene (6 bases). Germline CDR1 SNHLY, CDR2 FYNNEI. The ends were cut back, 8 bases at V and 0 bases at J, with 14 bases in the middle. The CDR3 loop spans 14 amino acids. The CDR3 here is CASALRGSSYEQYF. Written as DNA, the CDR3 is TGTGCCAGCGCCTTACGGGGGAGCTCCTACGAGCAGTACTTC.

This clonotype was found a few times. This chain links TRBV5-1 with TRBJ2-7; D not resolved. Between the trimmed V and J ends, which lost 1 base and 2 bases, there was a span of 13 bases. CDR3 length: 15 amino acids. Germline CDR1 is SGHRS and CDR2 is YFSETQ. The CDR3 DNA reads as TGCGCCAGCAGCTTGAATCCAGGTGTCACCTACGAGCAGTACTTC. This translates into CASSLNPGVTYEQYF.

This clonotype showed up just a few times. The rearrangement joins TRBV6-5 to TRBJ1-3; D is possibly TRBD1 (5 bases). V lost 0 bases to trimming and J lost 1 base, with 7 bases between them. In germline, CDR1 is MNHEY, CDR2 SVGAGI. This CDR3 region has 15 residues. The CDR3 sequence is CASSYSTGSGNTIYF. For the CDR3, the DNA is TGTGCCAGCAGTTACTCTACAGGTTCTGGAAACACCATATATTTT.

In this sample, this clonotype turned up many times. The gene calls are TRBV20-1 and TRBJ2-6; TRBD1 is a possible D gene (6 bases). Germline CDR1 is DFQATT and CDR2 is SNEGSKA (reference sequence). The CDR3 totals 19 residues. V dropped 1 base and J dropped 0 bases, with 19 bases sitting between them. In DNA form, the CDR3 reads TGCAGTGCTAGAGCAGAAGGGGGACCGAAGGACTCTGGGGCCAACGTCCTGACTTTC. As protein: CSARAEGGPKDSGANVLTF.

This clonotype has a handful of counts. This chain links TRBV12-3 or TRBV12-4 with TRBJ2-7; 9 bases map to TRBD1. With V trimmed by 1 base and J by 5 bases, 12 bases remained unmatched. The CDR3 spans 17 residues. Written as DNA, the CDR3 is TGTGCCAGCAGTTTAGACCCTACCGGGACAGGGTCACACGAGCAGTACTTC. Its protein is CASSLDPTGTGSHEQYF.

This clonotype came up a few times. The chain employs TRBV6-2 or TRBV6-3 and TRBJ2-2; unclear D gene. V lost 3 bases to trimming and J lost 1 base, with 9 bases between them. CDR1 is MNHEY and CDR2 is SVGEGT in the germline V gene. The CDR3 is made up of 15 amino acids. The CDR3 is CASSYSDGNTGELFF. The CDR3 DNA follows: TGTGCCAGCAGTTATTCGGACGGGAACACCGGGGAGCTGTTTTTT.

The chain uses TRBV9 and TRBJ2-3, with D uncertain. This CDR3 contains 16 residues. Deletions cut 4 bases from V and 4 bases from J, with 19 bases between. The germline V gene encodes CDR1 SGDLS and CDR2 YYNGEE. CDR3 DNA sequence: TGTGCCAGCAGCCACCGGCAGGACCTAGGGCCAGATACGCAGTATTTT. It codes for CASSHRQDLGPDTQYF.

The chain has TRBV20-1 and TRBJ1-1; 8 nucleotides line up with TRBD1. This CDR3 comprises 12 residues. With 6 bases clipped from V and 5 bases from J, the junction kept 5 bases outside the gene matches. CDR1 is DFQATT, CDR2 SNEGSKA, per germline (reference sequence). The CDR3 protein is CSAADRATEAFF. In DNA form, the CDR3 reads TGCAGTGCGGCGGACAGGGCTACTGAAGCTTTCTTT.

This clonotype came up a few times. V and J are TRBV3-1 and TRBJ2-2, with D perhaps TRBD2 (5 bases). Germline CDR1 and CDR2: LGHDT and YNNKEL (reference sequence). V was clipped by 4 bases and J by 12 bases, with 15 bases between them. The CDR3 length is 13 residues. The CDR3 DNA is TGTGCCAGCAGCCTCAGCGGCATGGGCAAGCTGTTTTTT. Its translation is CASSLSGMGKLFF.

This clonotype was picked up many times. J is TRBJ2-1 and V is TRBV27, with TRBD2 matching over 9 bases. V lost 2 bases to trimming and J lost 6 bases; unmatched junction nucleotides: 5. The CDR3 spans 15 residues. From germline, CDR1 is MNHEY and CDR2 SMNVEV (reference sequence). CDR3 region: CASSLGTSLPNEQFF. CDR3 sequence (DNA): TGTGCCAGCAGTTTAGGGACTAGCCTTCCCAATGAGCAGTTCTTC.

There are many counts of this clonotype. The chain recombines TRBV7-8 with TRBJ1-1; D is unclear. V lost 1 base and J lost 11, with 11 bases in between. Germline V gives CDR1 SGHVS, CDR2 FQNEAQ. The CDR3 sequence is 12 residues long. The CDR3 reads CASSLGNRRAFF. CDR3 coding DNA: TGTGCCAGCAGCTTAGGGAATAGGAGGGCTTTCTTT. The full variable domain, rest sourced from reference TRBV7-8 and TRBJ1-1, is GAGVSQSPRYKVAKRGQDVALRCDPISGHVSLFWYQQALGQGPEFLTYFQNEAQLDKSGLPSDRFFAERPEGSVSTLKIQRTQQEDSAVYLCASSLGNRRAFFGQGTRLTVV.

A few counts support this clonotype. The chain employs TRBV29-1 and TRBJ1-5, with 9 bases identical to TRBD1. The CDR3 length is 13 residues. Germline-derived CDR1 and CDR2 are SQVTM and ANQGSEA. Unmatched junction bases numbered 3, after V lost 6 bases and J lost 3 bases. The CDR3 DNA follows: TGCAGCGTGGGGACAGGGTACAATCAGCCCCAGCATTTT. It is translated as CSVGTGYNQPQHF.